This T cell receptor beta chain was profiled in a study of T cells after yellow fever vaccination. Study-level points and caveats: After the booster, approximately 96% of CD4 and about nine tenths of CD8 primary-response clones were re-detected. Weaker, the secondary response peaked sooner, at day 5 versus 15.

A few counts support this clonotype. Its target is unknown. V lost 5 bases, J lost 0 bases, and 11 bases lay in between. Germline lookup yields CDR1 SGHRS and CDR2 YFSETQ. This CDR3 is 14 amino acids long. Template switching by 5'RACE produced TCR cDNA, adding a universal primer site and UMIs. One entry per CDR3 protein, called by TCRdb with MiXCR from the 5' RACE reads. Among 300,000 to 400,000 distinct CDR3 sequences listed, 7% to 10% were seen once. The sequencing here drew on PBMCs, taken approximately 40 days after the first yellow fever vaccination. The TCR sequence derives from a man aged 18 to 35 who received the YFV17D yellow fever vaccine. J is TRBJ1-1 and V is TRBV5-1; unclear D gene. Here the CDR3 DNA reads TGCGCCAGCAGTCCAAGGGCCATGAACACTGAAGCTTTCTTT. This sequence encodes CASSPRAMNTEAFF.